These 21 T cell receptor beta chains originate from one sample sequenced in a study of CD8 T cells in Susac syndrome. A quantity of about 0.45 to 1 ug RNA underwent reverse transcription using random hexamers. TCRdb recomputed calls from the immunoSEQ multiplex PCR reads with MiXCR, one row per CDR3 protein. Among about 150,000 distinct CDR3 sequences listed, around 92% were seen once. The material sequenced was CD4+ T cells from PBMCs. These receptors were collected from a human donor in good health.

The chain links TRBV20-1 to TRBJ2-7; D call uncertain. From germline, CDR1 is DFQATT and CDR2 SNEGSKA (reference sequence). Trimming shortened V by 0 bases and J by 0 bases, and 12 bases separated the two germline ends. The length of the CDR3 is 15 residues. The CDR3 region has the DNA TGCAGTGCTAGAGATCGGCAGGCCGGCTCCTACGAGCAGTACTTC. Its translation is CSARDRQAGSYEQYF.

Only a few counts were recorded for this clonotype. This chain links TRBV3-1 with TRBJ2-7; D remains unclear. The CDR3 runs 14 residues. Trimming cost V 1 base and J 6 bases, with 13 bases left between them. Germline V gives CDR1 LGHDT, CDR2 YNNKEL (reference sequence). The CDR3 protein is CASSQGLGSREQYF. The CDR3 DNA reads TGTGCCAGCAGCCAAGGTCTGGGATCGCGCGAGCAGTACTTC.

V usage is TRBV29-1 and J usage is TRBJ2-7, with 7 nucleotides matching TRBD2. V lost 4 bases, J lost 4 bases, and 4 bases stayed unmatched. Germline lookup yields CDR1 SQVTM and CDR2 ANQGSEA. The CDR3 is 12 residues long. CDR3 sequence: CSVGDYRYEQYF. For the CDR3, the DNA is TGCAGCGTTGGGGACTACCGGTACGAGCAGTACTTC.

The chain recombines TRBV9 with TRBJ2-2; TRBD2 agrees at 8 bases. The CDR3 runs to 15 residues. The trim removed 4 bases at V and 7 bases at J, leaving 9 bases unmatched. The germline V gene encodes CDR1 SGDLS and CDR2 YYNGEE. The chain's CDR3 is CASSRATSAGGELFF. The CDR3, as DNA: TGTGCCAGCAGCCGGGCGACTAGCGCCGGCGGGGAGCTGTTTTTT.

V is TRBV3-1 and J is TRBJ2-1; 8 bases align to TRBD2. Per germline, CDR1 LGHDT and CDR2 YNNKEL (reference sequence). V lost 3 bases, J lost 15 bases, and 7 bases stayed unmatched. CDR3 length: 12 residues. In DNA, the CDR3 is TGTGCCAGCAGCCATCGAGCGGGAGTAATGTTCTTC. Its translation: CASSHRAGVMFF.

The chain employs TRBV20-1 and TRBJ1-3; 10 bases agree with TRBD1. The CDR3 is 14 residues long. The V gene end was trimmed by 6 bases and the J gene end by 3 bases; junction bases not matched to a gene: 5. Per germline, CDR1 DFQATT and CDR2 SNEGSKA (reference sequence). The CDR3 DNA reads as TGCAGTGCCCTGGACAGGGGGGGTGGAAACACCATATATTTT. Protein sequence: CSALDRGGGNTIYF.

V usage is TRBV18 and J usage is TRBJ2-2; no clear D gene. The CDR3 spans 15 residues. CDR1 is KGHSH, CDR2 LQKENI, per germline. Deletions cut 6 bases from V and 0 bases from J, with 11 bases between. The CDR3 loop is CASSQTLANTGELFF. Written as DNA, the CDR3 is TGTGCCAGCTCCCAGACGCTCGCGAACACCGGGGAGCTGTTTTTT.

The gene calls are TRBV19 and TRBJ2-7, with D possibly matching TRBD2 (5 bases). Trimming stripped 6 bases from V and 1 base from J, with 16 bases between. Germline CDR1 is LNHDA and CDR2 is SQIVND (reference sequence). This CDR3 contains 15 residues. DNA for the CDR3: TGTGCCAGTAGAAGGGCCGGAACTAGGTCCTACGAGCAGTACTTC. It translates to CASRRAGTRSYEQYF.

V gene TRBV2 combines with J gene TRBJ1-5; D is perhaps TRBD1 (5 bases). The CDR3 spans 14 residues. The V end was cut by 4 bases, the J end by 0 bases, with 7 bases between. CDR1 SNHLY and CDR2 FYNNEI come from the germline V gene. As DNA, the CDR3 is TGTGCCAGCAGTGCGACAGCTAGCAATCAGCCCCAGCATTTT. Its protein is CASSATASNQPQHF.

The V gene is TRBV4-3, the J gene TRBJ1-2; perhaps TRBD1 as D (5 bases). Germline CDR1 reads LGHNA; CDR2 reads YSLEER. This CDR3 region has 15 residues. V lost 4 bases to trimming and J lost 2 bases, with 14 bases between them. The CDR3: CASSPGTLRNYGYTF. In DNA form, the CDR3 reads TGCGCCAGCAGCCCCGGGACCTTGAGAAACTATGGCTACACCTTC.

The V gene is TRBV28, the J gene TRBJ2-6, with D possibly matching TRBD1 (6 bases). The V gene lost 0 bases and the J gene lost 0 bases, with 15 bases spanning the gap. The germline gives CDR1 MDHEN, CDR2 SYDVKM. CDR3 length equals 19 residues. The CDR3 coding sequence is TGTGCCAGCAGTTTATGGGGGGCCAGAAGAGACTCTGGGGCCAACGTCCTGACTTTC. Its translation: CASSLWGARRDSGANVLTF.

The rearrangement links TRBV6-6 to TRBJ2-5; D uncertain. In germline, CDR1 is MNHNY, CDR2 SVGAGI (reference sequence). CDR3 length: 10 residues. Trimming removed 4 bases at V and 7 bases at J, with 4 bases between. The CDR3 protein is CASSSGTQYF. The CDR3 coding sequence is TGTGCCAGCAGTTCTGGGACCCAGTACTTC.

The chain recombines TRBV5-1 with TRBJ2-1; D gene unclear. V shed 1 base and J shed 8 bases, with 7 bases lying between them. The CDR3 sequence is 12 residues long. Germline V gives CDR1 SGHRS, CDR2 YFSETQ. Here the CDR3 reads CASSLSVDEQFF. DNA of the CDR3: TGCGCCAGCAGCTTGTCTGTCGATGAGCAGTTCTTC. Full variable domain (outside the CDR3, taken from reference TRBV5-1 and TRBJ2-1): KAGVTQTPRYLIKTRGQQVTLSCSPISGHRSVSWYQQTPGQGLQFLFEYFSETQRNKGNFPGRFSGRQFSNSRSEMNVSTLELGDSALYLCASSLSVDEQFFGPGTRLTVL.

The rearrangement links TRBV20-1 to TRBJ2-3; 12 bases are a match to TRBD2. CDR3 length: 16 amino acids. CDR1 and CDR2 from the germline V gene are DFQATT and SNEGSKA (reference sequence). V was clipped by 6 bases and J by 3 bases; unmatched bases: 10. CDR3 DNA sequence: TGCAGTGCCCCAACTAGCGGGGGGTACTTTACAGATACGCAGTATTTT. Residues: CSAPTSGGYFTDTQYF.

This CDR3 is CATSDFGLAGDNEQFF. CDR3 sequence (DNA): TGTGCCACCAGTGATTTCGGACTAGCGGGAGACAATGAGCAGTTCTTC. This sequence joins TRBV24-1 and TRBJ2-1; 13 bases map to TRBD2. The CDR3 is made up of 16 amino acids. In germline, CDR1 is KGHDR, CDR2 SFDVKD. V shed 1 base and J 5 bases; nucleotides not matched to a gene: 1.

The chain has TRBV19 and TRBJ2-7; D possibly corresponds to TRBD2 (6 bases). Germline V lookup: CDR1 LNHDA, CDR2 SQIVND (reference sequence). This CDR3 is 13 amino acids long. The V end lost 6 bases, the J end lost 0 bases, and 9 bases lay between the germline ends. DNA of the CDR3: TGTGCCAGTAGCTTGACTAGCTCCTACGAGCAGTACTTC. This translates into CASSLTSSYEQYF.

The V call is TRBV2, the J call TRBJ2-7; 7 positions agree with TRBD2. V trimming: 6 bases; J trimming: 1 base; junction bases outside the gene matches: 6. The CDR3 has 14 amino acids. Germline-derived CDR1 and CDR2 are SNHLY and FYNNEI. This CDR3 is CASSPEGGSYEQYF. In DNA form, the CDR3 reads TGTGCCAGCAGCCCCGAGGGAGGGTCCTACGAGCAGTACTTC.

This clonotype was observed a few times. The chain is built from TRBV5-6 and TRBJ2-3; weak D call: TRBD2 (6 bases). The germline V and J ends were trimmed by 0 bases and 0 bases, with 8 bases remaining between them. Germline V gene lookup returns CDR1 SGHDT and CDR2 YYEEEE. The CDR3 covers 15 residues. The CDR3 DNA reads as TGTGCCAGCAGCTTGGTTGGGACTAGCACAGATACGCAGTATTTT. Translation gives CASSLVGTSTDTQYF. The whole variable domain, filled in from reference TRBV5-6 and TRBJ2-3, reads DAGVTQSPTHLIKTRGQQVTLRCSPKSGHDTVSWYQQALGQGPQFIFQYYEEEERQRGNFPDRFSGHQFPNYSSELNVNALLLGDSALYLCASSLVGTSTDTQYFGPGTRLTVL.

The chain couples TRBV12-5 to TRBJ1-5, with 9 bases lining up with TRBD1. Losses at the gene ends were 7 bases for V and 5 bases for J; bases not matched to a gene: 6. The CDR3 consists of 14 residues. Germline V CDR1 and CDR2: LGHNT, FRNRAP. CDR3 sequence: CASVGQGYYQPQHF. CDR3 nucleotides: TGTGCTAGTGTTGGACAGGGGTATTATCAGCCCCAGCATTTT.

The rearrangement joins TRBV3-1 to TRBJ1-4; tentative D call: TRBD1 (6 bases). Trimming removed 5 bases at V and 8 bases at J, with 15 bases between. CDR3 length: 14 amino acids. CDR1 is LGHDT and CDR2 is YNNKEL in the germline V gene (reference sequence). CDR3 DNA: TGTGCCAGCAGCGATGGGGGCTCCAGGGAAAAACTGTTTTTT. It yields the protein CASSDGGSREKLFF.

J is TRBJ2-1 and V is TRBV7-2; 9 bases agree with TRBD2. The junction had 3 bases not matched to a gene; V was cut back by 3 bases and J by 9 bases. The CDR3 extends over 13 amino acids. Looked up from germline, CDR1 is SGHTA and CDR2 is FQGNSA. This chain's CDR3 is CASSLGLATEQFF. As DNA, the CDR3 is TGTGCCAGCAGCTTGGGACTAGCTACTGAGCAGTTCTTC.